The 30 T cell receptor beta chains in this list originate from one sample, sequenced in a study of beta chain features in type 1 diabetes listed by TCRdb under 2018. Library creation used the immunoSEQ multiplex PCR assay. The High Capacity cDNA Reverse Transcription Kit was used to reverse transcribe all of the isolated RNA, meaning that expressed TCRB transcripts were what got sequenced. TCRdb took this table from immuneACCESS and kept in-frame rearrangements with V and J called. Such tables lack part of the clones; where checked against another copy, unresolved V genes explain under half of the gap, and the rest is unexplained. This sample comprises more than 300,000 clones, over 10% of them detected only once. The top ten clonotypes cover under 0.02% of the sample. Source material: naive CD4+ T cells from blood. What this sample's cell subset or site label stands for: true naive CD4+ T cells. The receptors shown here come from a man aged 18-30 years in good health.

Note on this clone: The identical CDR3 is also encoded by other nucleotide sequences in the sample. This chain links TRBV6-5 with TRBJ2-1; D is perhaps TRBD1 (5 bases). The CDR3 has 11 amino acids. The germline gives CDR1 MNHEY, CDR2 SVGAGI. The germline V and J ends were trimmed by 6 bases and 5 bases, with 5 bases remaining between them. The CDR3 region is CASSRDNEQFF. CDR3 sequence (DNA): TGTGCCAGCAGCAGGGACAATGAGCAGTTCTTC.

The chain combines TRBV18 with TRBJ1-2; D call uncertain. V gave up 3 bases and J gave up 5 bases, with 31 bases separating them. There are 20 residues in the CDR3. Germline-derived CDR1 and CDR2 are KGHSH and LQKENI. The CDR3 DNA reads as TGTGCCAGCTCACCTACCTCCCCGAGAAACGTACAGCATAGGTTTTATGGCTACACCTTC. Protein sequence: CASSPTSPRNVQHRFYGYTF.

The CDR3 spells CASSQAYRGGRETQYF. The CDR3 bases are TGCGCCAGCAGCCAAGCCTACCGGGGAGGCCGCGAGACCCAGTACTTC. The chain uses TRBV5-1 and TRBJ2-5, with D possibly being TRBD2 (6 bases). Looked up from germline, CDR1 is SGHRS and CDR2 is YFSETQ. The CDR3 is 16 residues long. The V gene lost 4 bases and the J gene lost 5 bases, with 21 bases spanning the gap.

CDR3 residues: CASSASGGTGELFF. CDR3 bases: TGCGCCAGCAGCGCCTCCGGGGGAACCGGGGAGCTGTTTTTT. The genes are TRBV5-1 and TRBJ2-2; tentatively, D is TRBD2 (6 bases). Germline V gene sequence: CDR1 SGHRS, CDR2 YFSETQ. V lost 4 bases and J 5 bases, leaving 12 bases between the germline ends. There are 14 residues in the CDR3.

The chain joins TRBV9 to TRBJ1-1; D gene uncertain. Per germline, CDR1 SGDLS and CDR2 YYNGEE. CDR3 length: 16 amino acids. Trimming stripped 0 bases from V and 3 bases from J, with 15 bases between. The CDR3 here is CASSVGSQPGYTEAFF. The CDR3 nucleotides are TGTGCCAGCAGCGTAGGGTCCCAGCCGGGATACACTGAAGCTTTCTTT.

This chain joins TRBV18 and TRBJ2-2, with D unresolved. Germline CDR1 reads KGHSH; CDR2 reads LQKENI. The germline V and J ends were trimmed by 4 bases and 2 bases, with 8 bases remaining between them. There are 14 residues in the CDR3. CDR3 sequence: CASSRQLNTGELFF. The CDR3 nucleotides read TGTGCCAGCTCACGACAACTTAACACCGGGGAGCTGTTTTTT.

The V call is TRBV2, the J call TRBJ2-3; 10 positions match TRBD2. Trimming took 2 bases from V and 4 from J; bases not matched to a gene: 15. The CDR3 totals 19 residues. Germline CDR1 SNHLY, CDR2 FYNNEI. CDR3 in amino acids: CASSEWVRSGGAKADTQYF. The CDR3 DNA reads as TGTGCCAGCAGTGAATGGGTCCGCAGCGGGGGGGCCAAGGCAGATACGCAGTATTTT.

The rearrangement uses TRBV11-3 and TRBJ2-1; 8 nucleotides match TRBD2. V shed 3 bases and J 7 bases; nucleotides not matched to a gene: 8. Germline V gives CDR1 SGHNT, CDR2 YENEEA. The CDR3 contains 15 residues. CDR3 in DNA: TGTGCCAGCAGCTTGGCAGGACTAGCTGGGAATGAGCAGTTCTTC. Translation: CASSLAGLAGNEQFF.

The CDR3: CAWSGEGLGETQYF. The CDR3 DNA follows: TGTGCCTGGAGTGGGGAGGGTCTCGGAGAGACCCAGTACTTC. The V call is TRBV30, the J call TRBJ2-5, with 7 positions matching TRBD2. Per germline, CDR1 GTSNPN and CDR2 SVGIG (reference sequence). The CDR3 has 14 amino acids. J lost 4 bases, V lost 1 base, and 6 bases had no gene match.

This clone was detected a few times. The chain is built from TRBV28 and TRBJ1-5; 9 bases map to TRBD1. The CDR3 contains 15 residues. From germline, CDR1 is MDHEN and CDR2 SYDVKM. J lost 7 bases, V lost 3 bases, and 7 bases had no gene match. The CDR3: CASSFPGQGVQPQHF. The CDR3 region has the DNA TGTGCCAGCAGTTTCCCGGGACAGGGAGTGCAGCCCCAGCATTTT.

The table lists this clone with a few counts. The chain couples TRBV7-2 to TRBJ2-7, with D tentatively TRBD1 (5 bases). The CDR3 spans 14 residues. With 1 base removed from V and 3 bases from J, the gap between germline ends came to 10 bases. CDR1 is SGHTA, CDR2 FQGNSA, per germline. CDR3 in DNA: TGTGCCAGCAGCTTAGGCGCCAGGGACTACGAGCAGTACTTC. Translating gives CASSLGARDYEQYF.

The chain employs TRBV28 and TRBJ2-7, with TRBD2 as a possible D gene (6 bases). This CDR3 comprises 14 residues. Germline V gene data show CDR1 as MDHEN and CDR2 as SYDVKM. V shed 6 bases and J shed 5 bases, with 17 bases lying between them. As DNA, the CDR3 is TGTGCCAGCAGCCCCGGTTTGGGGGGAAACGAGCAGTACTTC. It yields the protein CASSPGLGGNEQYF.

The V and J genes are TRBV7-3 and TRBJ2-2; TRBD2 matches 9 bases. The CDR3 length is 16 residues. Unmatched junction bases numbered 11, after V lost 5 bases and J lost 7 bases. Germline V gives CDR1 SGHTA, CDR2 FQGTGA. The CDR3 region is CASSQRPSGTVGELFF. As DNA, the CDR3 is TGTGCCAGCAGCCAGAGGCCTAGCGGGACGGTCGGGGAGCTGTTTTTT.

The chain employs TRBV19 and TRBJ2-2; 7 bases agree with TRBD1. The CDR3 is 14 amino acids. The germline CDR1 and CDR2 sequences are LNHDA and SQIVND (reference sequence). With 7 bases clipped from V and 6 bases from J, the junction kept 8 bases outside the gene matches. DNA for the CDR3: TGTGCCAGTACTGAAAGAACAGGGGCCGGGGAGCTGTTTTTT. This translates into CASTERTGAGELFF.

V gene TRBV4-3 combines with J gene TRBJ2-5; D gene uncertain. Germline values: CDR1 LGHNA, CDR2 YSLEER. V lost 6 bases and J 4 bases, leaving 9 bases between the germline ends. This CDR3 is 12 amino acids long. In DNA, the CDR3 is TGCGCCAGCAGTCAACACGGAGAGACCCAGTACTTC. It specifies CASSQHGETQYF.

CDR3 sequence reads: CASSGQGNSGNTIYF. CDR3 sequence (DNA): TGTGCCAGCAGCGGACAGGGGAACTCTGGAAACACCATATATTTT. The chain has TRBV9 and TRBJ1-3; 8 bases match TRBD1. The CDR3 contains 15 residues. V was pared by 3 bases and J by 0 bases, with 2 bases of the junction left unmatched. Germline-derived CDR1 and CDR2 are SGDLS and YYNGEE.

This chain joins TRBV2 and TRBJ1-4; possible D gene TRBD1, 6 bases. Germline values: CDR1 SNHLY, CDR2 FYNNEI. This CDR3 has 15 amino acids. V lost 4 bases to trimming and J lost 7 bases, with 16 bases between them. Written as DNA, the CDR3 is TGTGCCAGCAGTGGAGGACAGAGGGCCGCTGAAAAACTGTTTTTT. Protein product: CASSGGQRAAEKLFF.

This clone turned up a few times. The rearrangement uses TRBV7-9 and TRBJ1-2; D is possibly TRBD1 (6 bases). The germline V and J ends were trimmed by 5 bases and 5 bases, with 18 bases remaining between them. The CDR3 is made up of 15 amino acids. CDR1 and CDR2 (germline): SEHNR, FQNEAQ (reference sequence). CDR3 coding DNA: TGTGCCAGCAGCCCCGGGCAGGGGAACGTATATGGCTACACCTTC. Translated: CASSPGQGNVYGYTF.

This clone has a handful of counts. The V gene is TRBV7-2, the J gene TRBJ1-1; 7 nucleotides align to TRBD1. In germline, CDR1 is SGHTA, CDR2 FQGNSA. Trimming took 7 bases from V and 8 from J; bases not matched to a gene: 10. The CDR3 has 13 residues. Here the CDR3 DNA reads TGTGCCAGCACCACCCAGGGGGTTGACGAAGCTTTCTTT. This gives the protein CASTTQGVDEAFF.

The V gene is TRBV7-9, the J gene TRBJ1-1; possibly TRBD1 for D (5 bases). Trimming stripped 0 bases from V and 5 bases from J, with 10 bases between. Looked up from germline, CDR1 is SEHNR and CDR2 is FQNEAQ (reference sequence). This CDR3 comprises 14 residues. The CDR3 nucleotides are TGTGCCAGCAGCTTAGCAGGGGTCGGGACTGAAGCTTTCTTT. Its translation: CASSLAGVGTEAFF. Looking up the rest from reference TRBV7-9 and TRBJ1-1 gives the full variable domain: DTGVSQNPRHKITKRGQNVTFRCDPISEHNRLYWYRQTLGQGPEFLTYFQNEAQLEKSRLLSDRFSAERPKGSFSTLEIQRTEQGDSAMYLCASSLAGVGTEAFFGQGTRLTVV.

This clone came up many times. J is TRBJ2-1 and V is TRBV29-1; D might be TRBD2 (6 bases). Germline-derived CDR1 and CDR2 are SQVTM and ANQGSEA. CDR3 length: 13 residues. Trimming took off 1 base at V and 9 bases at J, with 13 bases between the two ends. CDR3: CSVEGQRGSEQFF. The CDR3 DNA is TGCAGCGTTGAAGGACAACGGGGGAGTGAGCAGTTCTTC.

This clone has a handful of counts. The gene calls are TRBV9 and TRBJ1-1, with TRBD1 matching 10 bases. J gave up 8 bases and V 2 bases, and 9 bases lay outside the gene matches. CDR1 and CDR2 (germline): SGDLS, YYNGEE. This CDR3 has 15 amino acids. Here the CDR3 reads CASSVRGTGEKEAFF. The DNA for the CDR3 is TGTGCCAGCAGCGTTAGGGGGACAGGGGAGAAAGAAGCTTTCTTT.

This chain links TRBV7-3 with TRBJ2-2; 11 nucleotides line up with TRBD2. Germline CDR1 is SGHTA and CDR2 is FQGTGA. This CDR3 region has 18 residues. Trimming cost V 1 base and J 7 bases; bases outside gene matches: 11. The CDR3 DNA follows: TGTGCCAGCAGCTTAATCCCACTAGCGGGGGCCGAAGGCGGGGAGCTGTTTTTT. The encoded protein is CASSLIPLAGAEGGELFF.

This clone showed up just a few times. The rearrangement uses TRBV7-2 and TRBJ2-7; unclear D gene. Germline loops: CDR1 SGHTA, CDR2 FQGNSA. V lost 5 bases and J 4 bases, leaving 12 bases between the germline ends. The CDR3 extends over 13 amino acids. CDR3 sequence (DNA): TGTGCCAGCAGCCGCTTCGAGGTATACGAGCAGTACTTC. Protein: CASSRFEVYEQYF.

DNA for the CDR3: TGCGCCAGCAGCTTGGAGAGCGGGTACAATGAGCAGTTCTTC. It translates to CASSLESGYNEQFF. The chain couples TRBV5-1 to TRBJ2-1; D is possibly TRBD2 (6 bases). Looked up from germline, CDR1 is SGHRS and CDR2 is YFSETQ. The germline V and J ends were trimmed by 0 bases and 4 bases, with 8 bases remaining between them. The CDR3 spans 14 residues.

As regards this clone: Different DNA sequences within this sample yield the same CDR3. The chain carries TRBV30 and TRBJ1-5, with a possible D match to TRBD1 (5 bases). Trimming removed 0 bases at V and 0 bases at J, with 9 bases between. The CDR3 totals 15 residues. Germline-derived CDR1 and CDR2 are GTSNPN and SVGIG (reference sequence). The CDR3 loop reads CAWSVGGNSNQPQHF. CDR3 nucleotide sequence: TGTGCCTGGAGTGTGGGGGGGAATAGCAATCAGCCCCAGCATTTT. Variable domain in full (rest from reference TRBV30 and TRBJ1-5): SQTIHQWPATLVQPVGSPLSLECTVEGTSNPNLYWYRQAAGRGLQLLFYSVGIGQISSEVPQNLSASRPQDRQFILSSKKLLLSDSGFYLCAWSVGGNSNQPQHFGDGTRLSIL.

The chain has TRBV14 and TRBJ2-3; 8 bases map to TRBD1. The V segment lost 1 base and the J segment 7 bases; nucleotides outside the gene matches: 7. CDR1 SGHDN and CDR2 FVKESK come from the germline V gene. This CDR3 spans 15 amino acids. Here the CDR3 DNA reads TGTGCCAGCAGCCAAGTGGGCAGGGGGCTGTATACGCAGTATTTT. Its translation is CASSQVGRGLYTQYF. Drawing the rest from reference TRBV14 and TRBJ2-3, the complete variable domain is EAGVTQFPSHSVIEKGQTVTLRCDPISGHDNLYWYRRVMGKEIKFLLHFVKESKQDESGMPNNRFLAERTGGTYSTLKVQPAELEDSGVYFCASSQVGRGLYTQYFGPGTRLTVL.

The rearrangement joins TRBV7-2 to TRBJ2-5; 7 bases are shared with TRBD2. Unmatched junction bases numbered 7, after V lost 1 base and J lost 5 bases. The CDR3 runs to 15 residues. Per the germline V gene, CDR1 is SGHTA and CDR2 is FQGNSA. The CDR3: CASSLGSRGSETQYF. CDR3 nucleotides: TGTGCCAGCAGCTTAGGGTCCCGCGGGAGCGAGACCCAGTACTTC.

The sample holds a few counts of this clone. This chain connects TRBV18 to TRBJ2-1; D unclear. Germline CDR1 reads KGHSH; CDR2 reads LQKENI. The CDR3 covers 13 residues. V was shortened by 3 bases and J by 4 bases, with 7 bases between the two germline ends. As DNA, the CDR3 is TGTGCCAGCTCACCGTCCCAATACAATGAGCAGTTCTTC. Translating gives CASSPSQYNEQFF.

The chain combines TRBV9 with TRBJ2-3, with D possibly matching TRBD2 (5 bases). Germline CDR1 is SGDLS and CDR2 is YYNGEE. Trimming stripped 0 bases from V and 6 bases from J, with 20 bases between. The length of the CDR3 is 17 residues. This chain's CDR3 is CASSVVLEASPQDTQYF. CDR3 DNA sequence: TGTGCCAGCAGCGTAGTGTTGGAGGCTAGTCCTCAGGATACGCAGTATTTT.